These 23 T cell receptor beta chains came from one sample sequenced in a study of glioma-infiltrating T cells. Using RNA template, CDR3s of TCR alpha and beta were amplified with iRepertoire arm-PCR. One entry per CDR3 protein results from TCRdb running MiXCR on the multiplex PCR reads. The sample yields a few hundred thousand distinct CDR3 sequences, less than 50% seen once. The sequenced sample was glioma tissue, nonneoplastic brain tissue, or PBMCs (not recorded which). These receptors came from a human donor with low-grade glioma or glioblastoma, undergoing nonglioma brain surgery, or in good health (not recorded which).

This chain joins TRBV19 and TRBJ1-3; D is unclear. CDR1 is LNHDA, CDR2 SQIVND, per germline (reference sequence). This CDR3 spans 13 amino acids. The V end was cut by 6 bases, the J end by 0 bases, with 6 bases between. CDR3 DNA: TGTGCCAGTAGCAAATACTCTGGAAACACCATATATTTT. Protein sequence: CASSKYSGNTIYF.

This clonotype has a count of ten or more. The V gene is TRBV20-1, the J gene TRBJ2-1; 10 positions agree with TRBD2. The CDR3 consists of 13 residues. CDR1 and CDR2 (germline): DFQATT, SNEGSKA (reference sequence). With V trimmed by 6 bases and J by 7 bases, 6 bases remained unmatched. For the CDR3, the DNA is TGCAGTGCGGCCGGGACTAGCGTGAATGAGCAGTTCTTC. Its translation: CSAAGTSVNEQFF.

The chain uses TRBV29-1 and TRBJ1-1; weak D call: TRBD1 (6 bases). The CDR3 length is 14 residues. Trimming took 5 bases from V and 3 from J, leaving 16 bases between them. Per germline, CDR1 SQVTM and CDR2 ANQGSEA. The CDR3 sequence: CSVSGALRDTEAFF. The CDR3 DNA reads TGCAGCGTTTCGGGGGCCCTTCGGGACACTGAAGCTTTCTTT.

The chain carries TRBV6-1 and TRBJ2-7; D is possibly TRBD1 (6 bases). The V end lost 5 bases, the J end lost 7 bases, and 18 bases lay between the germline ends. CDR1 and CDR2 (germline): MNHNS, SASEGT. This CDR3 is built from 14 residues. In nucleotides, the CDR3 is TGTGCCAGCAGTCGACAGGAATCCGCTAAAGAGCAGTACTTC. It codes for CASSRQESAKEQYF.

This clonotype showed up just a few times. V is TRBV20-1 and J is TRBJ2-7; the D gene is possibly TRBD2 (5 bases). From germline, CDR1 is DFQATT and CDR2 SNEGSKA (reference sequence). CDR3 length: 15 amino acids. Trimming shortened V by 4 bases and J by 4 bases, and 20 bases separated the two germline ends. CDR3 residues: CSATSSHRLGYEQYF. CDR3 in DNA: TGCAGTGCTACTAGCAGCCATCGGTTAGGATACGAGCAGTACTTC.

The chain recombines TRBV15 with TRBJ2-5; 12 bases fit TRBD2. The CDR3 length is 18 residues. The germline gives CDR1 LNHNV, CDR2 YYDKDF (reference sequence). The V gene end was trimmed by 2 bases and the J gene end by 3 bases; junction bases not matched to a gene: 10. CDR3 amino acids: CATSRFLPSSGGEETQYF. For the CDR3, the DNA is TGTGCCACCAGCAGATTCCTCCCATCTAGCGGGGGGGAAGAGACCCAGTACTTC.

There are a few counts of this clonotype. This chain's CDR3 is CSARDPGTFLYNEQFF. In nucleotides, the CDR3 is TGCAGTGCTAGAGACCCCGGGACTTTCCTCTACAATGAGCAGTTCTTC. The V call is TRBV20-1, the J call TRBJ2-1, with D tentatively TRBD2 (6 bases). CDR1 and CDR2 (germline): DFQATT, SNEGSKA (reference sequence). V dropped 0 bases and J dropped 3 bases, with 15 bases sitting between them. The CDR3 totals 16 residues.

The V call is TRBV4-1, the J call TRBJ1-2; 7 bases map to TRBD1. Germline-derived CDR1 and CDR2 are MGHRA and YSYEKL. The CDR3 extends over 14 amino acids. Trimming removed 1 base from V and 4 bases from J; junction bases left unmatched: 3. The CDR3 here is CASSQVTGIYGYTF. The DNA for the CDR3 is TGCGCCAGCAGCCAAGTGACAGGGATCTATGGCTACACCTTC.

With regard to this clonotype: A much larger clone differs by one base, so this may be a read error. The CDR3 does not close with the conserved phenylalanine or tryptophan, likely indicating a read error. This sequence joins TRBV6-6 and TRBJ1-1, with D uncertain. Germline V gene data show CDR1 as MNHNY and CDR2 as SVGAGI (reference sequence). V lost 2 bases, J lost 1 base, and 8 bases lay in between. CDR3 length: 14 amino acids. CDR3 nucleotides: TGTGCCAGCAGTTACCGGGGAGAGAACACTGAAGCTTTCTTG. Amino acid sequence: CASSYRGENTEAFL.

This clonotype has a count of ten or more. The CDR3 DNA reads TGTGCCAGCAGCACCGGGACTAGCGGGAGGAATGAGCAGTTCTTC. Translated: CASSTGTSGRNEQFF. The J gene is TRBJ2-1, the V gene TRBV27, with 15 bases lining up with TRBD2. Germline V gene sequence: CDR1 MNHEY, CDR2 SMNVEV (reference sequence). V dropped 6 bases and J dropped 7; count of bases not matched to a gene: 4. This CDR3 has 15 amino acids.

As to this clonotype: The junction and the germline gene differ at one end; a read error may be behind it. The CDR3 is CDSSLDLGQGNYGYTF. The CDR3 DNA sequence: TGCGACAGCAGTTTAGATCTTGGACAGGGGAACTATGGCTACACCTTC. The chain employs TRBV28 and TRBJ1-2, with 9 positions matching TRBD1. The CDR3 sequence is 16 residues long. Germline values: CDR1 MDHEN, CDR2 SYDVKM.

J is TRBJ1-5 and V is TRBV20-1; D is possibly TRBD1 (5 bases). Germline V gene sequence: CDR1 DFQATT, CDR2 SNEGSKA (reference sequence). This CDR3 spans 15 amino acids. Trimming removed 5 bases at V and 0 bases at J, with 14 bases between. The CDR3 DNA reads as TGCAGTGCTCCCTCCACAGGATCTAGCAATCAGCCCCAGCATTTT. It is translated as CSAPSTGSSNQPQHF.

This clonotype was seen a handful of times. The chain employs TRBV4-1 and TRBJ2-7; 7 bases are shared with TRBD2. The CDR3 is made up of 14 amino acids. V gave up 1 base and J gave up 3 bases; unmatched junction bases: 3. Germline CDR1 MGHRA, CDR2 YSYEKL. In DNA, the CDR3 is TGCGCCAGCAGCCAAGTTCCTAGCGGCTACGAGCAGTACTTC. This codes for CASSQVPSGYEQYF.

This clonotype was detected a few times. The chain joins TRBV28 to TRBJ1-5; D is uncertain. This CDR3 comprises 15 residues. With 5 bases removed from V and 3 bases from J, the gap between germline ends came to 14 bases. Germline V gives CDR1 MDHEN, CDR2 SYDVKM. CDR3 in DNA: TGTGCCAGCAGTCCCCGGCAGGTTAACAATCAGCCCCAGCATTTT. Amino acid sequence: CASSPRQVNNQPQHF.

This clonotype appeared a few times. This rearrangement joins TRBV28 to TRBJ1-2, with 9 positions matching TRBD1. Looked up from germline, CDR1 is MDHEN and CDR2 is SYDVKM. V lost 5 bases and J lost 0; bases outside the gene matches: 13. CDR3 size: 18 residues. In nucleotides, the CDR3 is TGTGCCAGCAGTAACCTACCGGGACAGGGTTTAGCTAACTATGGCTACACCTTC. It yields the protein CASSNLPGQGLANYGYTF.

The chain is built from TRBV19 and TRBJ2-7; possibly TRBD1 or TRBD2 for D (5 bases each). Germline values: CDR1 LNHDA, CDR2 SQIVND (reference sequence). The CDR3 length is 15 residues. Trimming took 6 bases from V and 1 from J, leaving 16 bases between them. The CDR3 loop reads CASSPEEEGSYEQYF. The CDR3 DNA follows: TGTGCCAGTAGCCCTGAGGAAGAGGGGTCCTACGAGCAGTACTTC.

The rearrangement joins TRBV4-1 to TRBJ1-5; weak D call: TRBD1 (5 bases). Germline values: CDR1 MGHRA, CDR2 YSYEKL. CDR3 length: 15 residues. V gave up 1 base and J gave up 12 bases, with 19 bases separating them. In nucleotides, the CDR3 is TGCGCCAGCAGCCAAGGTCAGGCATGGGACGGGAACCAGCATTTT. It translates to CASSQGQAWDGNQHF.

J is TRBJ1-2 and V is TRBV4-3, with a weak D call TRBD1 (6 bases). The germline V gene encodes CDR1 LGHNA and CDR2 YSLEER. The V gene lost 0 bases and the J gene lost 7 bases, with 9 bases spanning the gap. This CDR3 is 13 amino acids long. The chain's CDR3 is CASSQEPGAGYTF. DNA of the CDR3: TGCGCCAGCAGCCAAGAACCGGGGGCTGGCTACACCTTC.

V gene TRBV28 combines with J gene TRBJ2-7, with 7 bases lining up with TRBD2. Germline loops: CDR1 MDHEN, CDR2 SYDVKM. The CDR3 has 13 amino acids. The V and J ends lost 3 bases and 7 bases, in that order; junction bases with no gene match: 6. The CDR3, as DNA: TGTGCCAGCAGTTTTGGGACTACGGTTGAGCAGTACTTC. Protein product: CASSFGTTVEQYF.

This clonotype was detected many times. The chain combines TRBV15 with TRBJ2-5, with TRBD2 identical over 8 bases. V gave up 0 bases and J gave up 4 bases; unmatched junction bases: 4. The CDR3 length is 15 residues. Germline V gene data show CDR1 as LNHNV and CDR2 as YYDKDF (reference sequence). The CDR3 region is CATSREAGGAETQYF. In DNA form, the CDR3 reads TGTGCCACCAGCAGAGAGGCGGGGGGCGCAGAGACCCAGTACTTC.

The chain employs TRBV2 and TRBJ2-1, with 12 bases lining up with TRBD2. The trim removed 5 bases at V and 9 bases at J, leaving 5 bases unmatched. Germline loops: CDR1 SNHLY, CDR2 FYNNEI. CDR3 length: 14 amino acids. As DNA, the CDR3 is TGTGCCAGCAGTCCCCTAGCGGGAGGGCTTGAGCAGTTCTTC. Amino acids: CASSPLAGGLEQFF. The whole variable domain, remainder taken from reference TRBV2 and TRBJ2-1, is EPEVTQTPSHQVTQMGQEVILRCVPISNHLYFYWYRQILGQKVEFLVSFYNNEISEKSEIFDDQFSVERPDGSNFTLKIRSTKLEDSAMYFCASSPLAGGLEQFFGPGTRLTVL.

In regard to this clonotype: This may arise from a read error, as a much more abundant clone is one base away. Since the CDR3 does not end with the conserved phenylalanine or tryptophan, this likely comes from a read error. The chain is built from TRBV28 and TRBJ2-5; D is perhaps TRBD2 (6 bases). The V end lost 4 bases, the J end lost 2 bases, and 11 bases lay between the germline ends. Germline-derived CDR1 and CDR2 are MDHEN and SYDVKM. The CDR3 sequence is 14 residues long. The CDR3 sequence: CASSWASVQETQYY. CDR3 DNA: TGTGCCAGCAGTTGGGCTAGCGTTCAAGAGACCCAGTACTAC.

The chain combines TRBV5-1 with TRBJ2-4; D unresolved. The CDR3 loop spans 11 amino acids. V lost 6 bases, J lost 5 bases, and 6 bases lay in between. Germline loops: CDR1 SGHRS, CDR2 YFSETQ. CDR3: CASTLQNIQYF. Here the CDR3 DNA reads TGCGCCAGCACTCTTCAAAACATTCAGTACTTC.